Listed below are T cell receptor beta chains from one sample, sequenced in a study of T cell repertoires in cytomegalovirus infection. TCRdb processed the reads anew with MiXCR; each CDR3 protein has one entry. The data contain approximately 400,000 distinct CDR3 sequences, around 32% of them seen just once; the ten biggest clones take up around 13%. The sequenced sample consisted of PBMCs. The receptors were gathered from a human donor in good health (CMV status not recorded). Some clones in this sample may be carry-over from other donors' samples. CDR3s include the opening cysteine and the closing phenylalanine or tryptophan. Fields, in order: clone size, CDR3 length, D gene, V gene, J gene, CDR3 DNA, CDR3 protein. D genes are given only for firm matches. Clone size, where shown, is once, few, many, or a class for clones that have expanded.

clone size: NA
CDR3 length: 16
D gene: TRBD2
V gene: TRBV3-1
J gene: TRBJ2-7
CDR3 DNA: TGTGCCAGCAGCCAAGTGTCTAGCGGGGGGAGGTACGAGCAGTACTTC
CDR3 protein: CASSQVSSGGRYEQYF

clone size: NA
CDR3 length: 17
D gene: TRBD1
V gene: TRBV4-2
J gene: TRBJ1-5
CDR3 DNA: TGTGCCAGCAGCCAACGACAGGGTGATCCTAGCAATCAGCCCCAGCATTTT
CDR3 protein: CASSQRQGDPSNQPQHF

clone size: few
CDR3 length: 12
D gene: NA
V gene: TRBV11-2
J gene: TRBJ2-3
CDR3 DNA: TGTGCCAGCAGCTACCTTTCAGATACGCAGTATTTT
CDR3 protein: CASSYLSDTQYF

clone size: few
CDR3 length: 16
D gene: TRBD2
V gene: TRBV12-3/TRBV12-4
J gene: TRBJ2-1
CDR3 DNA: TGTGCCAGCAGTTCCTACCGGGGGGGGGCCTTAAATGAGCAGTTCTTC
CDR3 protein: CASSSYRGGALNEQFF

clone size: NA
CDR3 length: 15
D gene: TRBD1
V gene: TRBV28
J gene: TRBJ1-2
CDR3 DNA: TGTGCCAGCAGTTTATCAGCCAGGACAGGGGGTGGCTACACCTTC
CDR3 protein: CASSLSARTGGGYTF

clone size: NA
CDR3 length: 17
D gene: NA
V gene: TRBV12-3/TRBV12-4
J gene: TRBJ2-1
CDR3 DNA: TGTGCCAGCAGTCCGCCGAAGGGGACGAGCTCCTACAATGAGCAGTTCTTC
CDR3 protein: CASSPPKGTSSYNEQFF

clone size: few
CDR3 length: 15
D gene: NA
V gene: TRBV19
J gene: TRBJ1-2
CDR3 DNA: TGTGCCAGTAGGGGGAACAGGGATGGGGACTATGGCTACACCTTC
CDR3 protein: CASRGNRDGDYGYTF

clone size: many
CDR3 length: 13
D gene: NA
V gene: TRBV6-5
J gene: TRBJ1-6
CDR3 DNA: TGTGCCAGCAGTGTACAGACCAATTCACCCCTCCACTTT
CDR3 protein: CASSVQTNSPLHF

clone size: NA
CDR3 length: 14
D gene: TRBD1
V gene: TRBV27
J gene: TRBJ2-3
CDR3 DNA: TGTGCCAGCGGAAGCGGGACAGGGACTCATACGCAGTATTTT
CDR3 protein: CASGSGTGTHTQYF

clone size: many
CDR3 length: 16
D gene: NA
V gene: TRBV6-1
J gene: TRBJ1-1
CDR3 DNA: TGTGCCAGCAGTCGTGTGGTACCCTTCGGGAACACTGAAGCTTTCTTT
CDR3 protein: CASSRVVPFGNTEAFF

clone size: few
CDR3 length: 16
D gene: TRBD1
V gene: TRBV5-8
J gene: TRBJ2-5
CDR3 DNA: TGTGCCAGCAGCTTTGCGGGACAGGGGGCTTTTAAGACCCAGTACTTC
CDR3 protein: CASSFAGQGAFKTQYF

clone size: few
CDR3 length: 13
D gene: NA
V gene: TRBV5-4
J gene: TRBJ2-7
CDR3 DNA: TGTGCCAGCAGCTTGTCCGCTACAGACGAGCAGTACTTC
CDR3 protein: CASSLSATDEQYF

clone size: NA
CDR3 length: 15
D gene: NA
V gene: TRBV7-8
J gene: TRBJ1-4
CDR3 DNA: TGTGCCAGCAGTCAGAGACAACCAACTAATGAAAAACTGTTTTTT
CDR3 protein: CASSQRQPTNEKLFF

clone size: few
CDR3 length: 14
D gene: NA
V gene: TRBV6-1
J gene: TRBJ2-3
CDR3 DNA: TGTGCCAGCTTTTTTGCGGGGAGCACAGATACGCAGTATTTT
CDR3 protein: CASFFAGSTDTQYF

clone size: NA
CDR3 length: 14
D gene: NA
V gene: TRBV19
J gene: TRBJ2-2
CDR3 DNA: TGTGCCAGTAGTATAGGAAGCCGGACCGGGGAGCTGTTTTTT
CDR3 protein: CASSIGSRTGELFF

clone size: many
CDR3 length: 15
D gene: TRBD1
V gene: TRBV6-6
J gene: TRBJ1-5
CDR3 DNA: TGTGCCAGCAGGGTCACTCAGGGGGTGGGTCAGCCCCAGCATTTT
CDR3 protein: CASRVTQGVGQPQHF

clone size: many
CDR3 length: 15
D gene: NA
V gene: TRBV6-2/TRBV6-3
J gene: TRBJ2-7
CDR3 DNA: TGTGCCAGCAGACAAGTCCCCGGGTTGGTCGACGAGCAGTACTTC
CDR3 protein: CASRQVPGLVDEQYF

clone size: NA
CDR3 length: 15
D gene: TRBD1
V gene: TRBV5-1
J gene: TRBJ2-3
CDR3 DNA: TGCGCCAGCAGCTTGGAAGGGACAGGGGCAGATACGCAGTATTTT
CDR3 protein: CASSLEGTGADTQYF

clone size: many
CDR3 length: 13
D gene: TRBD1
V gene: TRBV20-1
J gene: TRBJ2-7
CDR3 DNA: TGCAGTGCTTGGGGACAGGGAGCCTACGAGCAGTACTTC
CDR3 protein: CSAWGQGAYEQYF

clone size: NA
CDR3 length: 16
D gene: TRBD1
V gene: TRBV28
J gene: TRBJ1-5
CDR3 DNA: TGTGCCAGCAGTGTTTCAGGGGGCGCGTTCAATCAGCCCCAGCATTTT
CDR3 protein: CASSVSGGAFNQPQHF

clone size: many
CDR3 length: 13
D gene: NA
V gene: TRBV7-9
J gene: TRBJ1-1
CDR3 DNA: TGTGCCAGCAGCTTACTCCCGGGCACTGAAGCTTTCTTT
CDR3 protein: CASSLLPGTEAFF

clone size: NA
CDR3 length: 13
D gene: NA
V gene: TRBV11-2
J gene: TRBJ1-2
CDR3 DNA: TGTGCCAGCAGCTTAGATGCCAGCTATGGCTACACCTTC
CDR3 protein: CASSLDASYGYTF

clone size: NA
CDR3 length: 15
D gene: TRBD1
V gene: TRBV28
J gene: TRBJ1-5
CDR3 DNA: TGTGCCAGCAGTCTTTCAGGGGGCGCAGGTCAGCCCCAGCATTTT
CDR3 protein: CASSLSGGAGQPQHF

clone size: NA
CDR3 length: 13
D gene: NA
V gene: TRBV13
J gene: TRBJ1-1
CDR3 DNA: TGTGCCAGCAGCTTAGAAGCCGGGAATGAAGCTTTCTTT
CDR3 protein: CASSLEAGNEAFF

clone size: NA
CDR3 length: 11
D gene: NA
V gene: TRBV2
J gene: TRBJ2-1
CDR3 DNA: TGTGCCAGCATGGGGGGTGGTGAGCAGTTCTTC
CDR3 protein: CASMGGGEQFF

clone size: many
CDR3 length: 15
D gene: NA
V gene: TRBV6-1
J gene: TRBJ2-7
CDR3 DNA: TGTGCCAGCAGTGCGGATGGATGGGGTTTTAACGAGCAGTACTTC
CDR3 protein: CASSADGWGFNEQYF

clone size: NA
CDR3 length: 15
D gene: NA
V gene: TRBV12-3/TRBV12-4
J gene: TRBJ1-1
CDR3 DNA: TGTGCCAGCAGTTTCAACAGGGTCCTGAACACTGAAGCTTTCTTT
CDR3 protein: CASSFNRVLNTEAFF

clone size: few
CDR3 length: 14
D gene: NA
V gene: TRBV7-2
J gene: TRBJ1-5
CDR3 DNA: TGTGCCAGCAGCTTAGACAGGCTCAATCAGCCCCAGCATTTT
CDR3 protein: CASSLDRLNQPQHF

clone size: NA
CDR3 length: 14
D gene: NA
V gene: TRBV28
J gene: TRBJ1-2
CDR3 DNA: TGTGCCAGCAGTTACCAGGGACTTAACTATGGCTACACCTTC
CDR3 protein: CASSYQGLNYGYTF